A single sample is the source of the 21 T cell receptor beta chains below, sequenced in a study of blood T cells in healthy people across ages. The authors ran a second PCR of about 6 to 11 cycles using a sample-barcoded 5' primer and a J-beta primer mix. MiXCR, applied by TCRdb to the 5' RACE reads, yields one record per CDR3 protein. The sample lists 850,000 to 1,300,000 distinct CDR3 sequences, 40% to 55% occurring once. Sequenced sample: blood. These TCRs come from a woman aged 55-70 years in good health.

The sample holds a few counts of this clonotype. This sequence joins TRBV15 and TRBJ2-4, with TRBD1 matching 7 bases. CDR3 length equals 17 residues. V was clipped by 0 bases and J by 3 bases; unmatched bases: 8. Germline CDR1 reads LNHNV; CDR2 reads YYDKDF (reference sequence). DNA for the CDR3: TGTGCCACCAGCAGAGATCGGGAAGGGGGCCTCAAAAACATTCAGTACTTC. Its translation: CATSRDREGGLKNIQYF.

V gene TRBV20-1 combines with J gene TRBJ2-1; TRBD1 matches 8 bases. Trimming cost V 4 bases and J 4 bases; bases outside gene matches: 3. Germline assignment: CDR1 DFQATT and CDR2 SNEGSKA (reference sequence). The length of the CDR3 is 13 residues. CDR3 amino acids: CSAIRDRYNEQFF. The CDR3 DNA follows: TGCAGTGCTATCAGGGACAGGTACAATGAGCAGTTCTTC.

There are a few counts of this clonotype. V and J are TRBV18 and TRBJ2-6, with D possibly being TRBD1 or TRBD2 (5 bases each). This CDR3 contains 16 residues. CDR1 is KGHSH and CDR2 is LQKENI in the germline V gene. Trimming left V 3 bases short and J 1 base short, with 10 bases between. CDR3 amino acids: CASSPGRQSGANVLTF. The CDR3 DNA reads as TGTGCCAGCTCACCGGGACGGCAGTCTGGGGCCAACGTCCTGACTTTC.

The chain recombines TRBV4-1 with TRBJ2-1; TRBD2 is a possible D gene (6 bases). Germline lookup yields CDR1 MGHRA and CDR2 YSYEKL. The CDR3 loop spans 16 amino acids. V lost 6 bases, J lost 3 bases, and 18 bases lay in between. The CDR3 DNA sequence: TGCGCCAGCAGTCGGGACTCCTCCCATGGCTACAATGAGCAGTTCTTC. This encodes CASSRDSSHGYNEQFF.

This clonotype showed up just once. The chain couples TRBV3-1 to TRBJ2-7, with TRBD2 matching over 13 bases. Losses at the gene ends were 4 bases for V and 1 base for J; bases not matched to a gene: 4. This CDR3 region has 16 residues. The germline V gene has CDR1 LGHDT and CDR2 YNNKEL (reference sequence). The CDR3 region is CASSRTSGSLSYEQYF. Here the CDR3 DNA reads TGTGCCAGCAGCCGGACTAGCGGGAGTTTGTCCTACGAGCAGTACTTC.

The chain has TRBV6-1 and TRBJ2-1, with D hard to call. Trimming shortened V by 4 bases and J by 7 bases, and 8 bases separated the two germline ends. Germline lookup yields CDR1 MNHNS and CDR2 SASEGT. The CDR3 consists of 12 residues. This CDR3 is CASSGASNEQFF. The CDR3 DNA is TGTGCCAGCAGTGGAGCGAGTAATGAGCAGTTCTTC.

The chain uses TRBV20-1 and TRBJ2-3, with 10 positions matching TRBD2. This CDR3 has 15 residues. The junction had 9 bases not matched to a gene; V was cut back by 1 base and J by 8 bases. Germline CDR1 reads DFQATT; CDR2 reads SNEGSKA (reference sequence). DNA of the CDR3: TGCAGTGCTAGAGCGCTAGCGGGAGTTTATGGTACGCAGTATTTT. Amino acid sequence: CSARALAGVYGTQYF.

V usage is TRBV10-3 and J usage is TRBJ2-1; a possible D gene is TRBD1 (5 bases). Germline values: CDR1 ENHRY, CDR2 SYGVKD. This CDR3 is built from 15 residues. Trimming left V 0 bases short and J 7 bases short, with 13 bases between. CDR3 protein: CAISESRQSKNEQFF. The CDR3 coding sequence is TGTGCCATCAGTGAGTCCAGACAGTCTAAGAATGAGCAGTTCTTC.

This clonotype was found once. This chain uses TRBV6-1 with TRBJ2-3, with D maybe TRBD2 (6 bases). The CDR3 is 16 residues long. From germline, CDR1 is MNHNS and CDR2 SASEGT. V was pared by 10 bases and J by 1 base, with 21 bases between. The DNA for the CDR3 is TGTGCCACCCTGCTTTCACCGGGAGCCCGCACAGATACGCAGTATTTT. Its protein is CATLLSPGARTDTQYF.

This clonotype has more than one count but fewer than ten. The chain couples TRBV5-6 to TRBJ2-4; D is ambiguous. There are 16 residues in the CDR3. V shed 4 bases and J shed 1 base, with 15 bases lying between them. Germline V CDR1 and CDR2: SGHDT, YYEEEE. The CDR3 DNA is TGTGCCAGCAGCACCATTAATGGCGTCGCCAAAAACATTCAGTACTTC. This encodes CASSTINGVAKNIQYF.

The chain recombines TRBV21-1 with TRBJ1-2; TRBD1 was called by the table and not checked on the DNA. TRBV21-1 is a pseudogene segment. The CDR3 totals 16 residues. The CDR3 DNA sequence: TGTGCCAGCAGCCAAAGGGGGGGGGAAAATAACTATGGCTACACCTTC. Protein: CASSQRGGENNYGYTF.

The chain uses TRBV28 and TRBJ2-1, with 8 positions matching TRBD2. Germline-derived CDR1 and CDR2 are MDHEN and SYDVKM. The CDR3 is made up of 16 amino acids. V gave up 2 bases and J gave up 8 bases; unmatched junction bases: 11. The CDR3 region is CASSLPPGLVSHEQFF. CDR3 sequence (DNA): TGTGCCAGCAGTTTACCGCCGGGACTAGTCTCCCATGAGCAGTTCTTC.

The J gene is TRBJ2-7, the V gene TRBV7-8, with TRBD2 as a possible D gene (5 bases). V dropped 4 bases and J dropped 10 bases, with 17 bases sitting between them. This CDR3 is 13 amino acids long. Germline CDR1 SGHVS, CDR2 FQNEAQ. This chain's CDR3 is CASSSQSGWAQYF. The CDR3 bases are TGTGCCAGCAGCTCCCAATCGGGGTGGGCCCAGTACTTC.

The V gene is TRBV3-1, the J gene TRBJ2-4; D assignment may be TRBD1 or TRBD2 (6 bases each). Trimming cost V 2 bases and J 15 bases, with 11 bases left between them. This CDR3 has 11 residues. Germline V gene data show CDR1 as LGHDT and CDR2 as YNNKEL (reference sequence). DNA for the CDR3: TGTGCCAGCAGCCAATGGGGGGCCTGGTACTTC. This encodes CASSQWGAWYF.

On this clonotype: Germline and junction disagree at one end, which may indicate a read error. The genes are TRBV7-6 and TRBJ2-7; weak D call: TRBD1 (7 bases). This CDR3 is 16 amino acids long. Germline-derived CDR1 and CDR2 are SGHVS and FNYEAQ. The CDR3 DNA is TGTGCCAGCGGCTTAGTAAAGGGGGGACAGACCTACGAGCAGTACTTC. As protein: CASGLVKGGQTYEQYF. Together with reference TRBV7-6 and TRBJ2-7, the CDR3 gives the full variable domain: GAGVSQSPRYKVTKRGQDVALRCDPISGHVSLYWYRQALGQGPEFLTYFNYEAQQDKSGLPNDRFSAERPEGSISTLTIQRTEQRDSAMYRCASGLVKGGQTYEQYFGPGTRLTVT.

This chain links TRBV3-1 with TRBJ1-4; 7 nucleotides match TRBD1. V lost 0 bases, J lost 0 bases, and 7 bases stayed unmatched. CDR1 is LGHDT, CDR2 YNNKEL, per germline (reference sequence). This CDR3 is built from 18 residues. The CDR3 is CASSQDLTGAATNEKLFF. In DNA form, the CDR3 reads TGTGCCAGCAGCCAAGATCTTACAGGGGCCGCAACTAATGAAAAACTGTTTTTT.

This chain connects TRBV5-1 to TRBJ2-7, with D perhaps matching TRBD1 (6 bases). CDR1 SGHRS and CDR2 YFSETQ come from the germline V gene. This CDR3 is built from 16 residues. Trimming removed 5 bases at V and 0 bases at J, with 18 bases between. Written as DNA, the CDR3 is TGCGCCAGCAGTAGCGCAGGGGCAACGCTCTCCTACGAGCAGTACTTC. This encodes CASSSAGATLSYEQYF.

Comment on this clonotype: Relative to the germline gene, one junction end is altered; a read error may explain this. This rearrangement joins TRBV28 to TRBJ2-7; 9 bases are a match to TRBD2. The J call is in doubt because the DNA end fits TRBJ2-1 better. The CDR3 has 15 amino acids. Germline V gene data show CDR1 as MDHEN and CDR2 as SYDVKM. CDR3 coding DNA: TGTGCCAACAAACCAGCGGGGGGTGGCTACAGTGAGCAGTTCTTC. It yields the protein CANKPAGGGYSEQFF.

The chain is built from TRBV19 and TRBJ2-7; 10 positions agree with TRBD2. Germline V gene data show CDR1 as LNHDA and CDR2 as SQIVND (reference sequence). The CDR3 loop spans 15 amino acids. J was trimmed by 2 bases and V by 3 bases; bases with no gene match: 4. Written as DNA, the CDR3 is TGTGCCAGTAGTATCATAGCGGGAGGAGCCTACGAGCAGTACTTC. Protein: CASSIIAGGAYEQYF.

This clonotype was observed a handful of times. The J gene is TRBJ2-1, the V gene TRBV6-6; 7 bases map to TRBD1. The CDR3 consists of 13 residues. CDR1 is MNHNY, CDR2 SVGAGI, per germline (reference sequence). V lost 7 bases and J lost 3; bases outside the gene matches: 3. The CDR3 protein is CASKRDSYNEQFF. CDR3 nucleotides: TGTGCCAGCAAGAGGGACAGCTACAATGAGCAGTTCTTC.

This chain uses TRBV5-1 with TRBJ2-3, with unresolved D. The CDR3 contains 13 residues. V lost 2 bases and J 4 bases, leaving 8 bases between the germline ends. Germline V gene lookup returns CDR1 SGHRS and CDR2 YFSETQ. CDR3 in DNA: TGCGCCAGCAGCTTTTTTGACGCAGATACGCAGTATTTT. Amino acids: CASSFFDADTQYF.